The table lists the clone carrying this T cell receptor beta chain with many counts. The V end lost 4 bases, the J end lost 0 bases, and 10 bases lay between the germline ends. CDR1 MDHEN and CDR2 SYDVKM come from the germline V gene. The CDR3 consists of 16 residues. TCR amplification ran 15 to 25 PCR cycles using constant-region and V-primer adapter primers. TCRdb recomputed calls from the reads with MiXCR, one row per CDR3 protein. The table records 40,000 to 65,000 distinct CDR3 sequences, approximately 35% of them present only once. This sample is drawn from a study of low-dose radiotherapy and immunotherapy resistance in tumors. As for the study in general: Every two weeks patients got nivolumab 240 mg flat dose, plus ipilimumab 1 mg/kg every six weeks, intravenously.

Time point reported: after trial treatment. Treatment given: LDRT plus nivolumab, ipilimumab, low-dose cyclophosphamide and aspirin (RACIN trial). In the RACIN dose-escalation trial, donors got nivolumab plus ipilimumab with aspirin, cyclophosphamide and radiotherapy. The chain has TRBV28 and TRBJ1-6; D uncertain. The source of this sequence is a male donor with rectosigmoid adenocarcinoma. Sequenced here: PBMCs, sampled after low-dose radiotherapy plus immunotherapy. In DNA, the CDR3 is TGTGCCAGCAGTTCCAATTTGGGCTCCTATAATTCACCCCTCCACTTT. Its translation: CASSSNLGSYNSPLHF.